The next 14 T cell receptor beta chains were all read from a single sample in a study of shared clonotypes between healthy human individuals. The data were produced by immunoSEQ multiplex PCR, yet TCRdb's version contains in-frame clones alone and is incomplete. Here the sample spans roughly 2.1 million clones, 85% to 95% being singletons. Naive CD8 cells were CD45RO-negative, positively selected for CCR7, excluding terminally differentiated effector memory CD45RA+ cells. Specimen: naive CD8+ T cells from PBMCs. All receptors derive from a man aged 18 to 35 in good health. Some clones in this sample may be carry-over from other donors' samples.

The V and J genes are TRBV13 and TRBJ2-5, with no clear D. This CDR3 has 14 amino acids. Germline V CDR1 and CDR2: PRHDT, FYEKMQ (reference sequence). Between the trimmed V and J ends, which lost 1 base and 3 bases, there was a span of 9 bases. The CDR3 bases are TGTGCCAGCAGCTTAGCGGGTGTAGAAGAGACCCAGTACTTC. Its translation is CASSLAGVEETQYF.

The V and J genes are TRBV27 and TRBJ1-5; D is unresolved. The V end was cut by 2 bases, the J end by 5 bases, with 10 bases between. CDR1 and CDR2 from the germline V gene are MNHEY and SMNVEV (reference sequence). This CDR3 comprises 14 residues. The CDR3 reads CASSLVGPDQPQHF. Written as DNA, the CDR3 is TGTGCCAGCAGTTTAGTAGGGCCGGATCAGCCCCAGCATTTT.

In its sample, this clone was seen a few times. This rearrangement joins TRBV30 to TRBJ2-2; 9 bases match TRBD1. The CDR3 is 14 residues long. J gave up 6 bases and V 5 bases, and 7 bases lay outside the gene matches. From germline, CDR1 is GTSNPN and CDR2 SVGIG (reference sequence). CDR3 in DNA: TGTGCCTGGCTCGGGACAGGGCCCGCCGGGGAGCTGTTTTTT. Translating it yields CAWLGTGPAGELFF.

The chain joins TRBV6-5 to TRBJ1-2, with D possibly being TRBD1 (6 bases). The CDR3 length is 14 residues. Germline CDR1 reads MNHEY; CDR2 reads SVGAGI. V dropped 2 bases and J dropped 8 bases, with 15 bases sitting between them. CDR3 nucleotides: TGTGCCAGCAGTTACACCTGGGGACATCGCGGCTACACCTTC. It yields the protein CASSYTWGHRGYTF.

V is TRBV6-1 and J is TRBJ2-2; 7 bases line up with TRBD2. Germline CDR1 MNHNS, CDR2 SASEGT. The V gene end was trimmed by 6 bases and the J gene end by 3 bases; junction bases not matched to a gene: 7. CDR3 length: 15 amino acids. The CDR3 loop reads CASRRLAGHTGELFF. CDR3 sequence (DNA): TGTGCCAGCAGACGACTAGCAGGACACACCGGGGAGCTGTTTTTT.

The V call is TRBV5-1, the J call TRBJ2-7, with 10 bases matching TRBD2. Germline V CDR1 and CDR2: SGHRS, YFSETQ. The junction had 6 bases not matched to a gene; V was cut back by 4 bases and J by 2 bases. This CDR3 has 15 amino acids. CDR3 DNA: TGCGCCAGCAGCGCGGGACTAGCGCAAACCTACGAGCAGTACTTC. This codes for CASSAGLAQTYEQYF.

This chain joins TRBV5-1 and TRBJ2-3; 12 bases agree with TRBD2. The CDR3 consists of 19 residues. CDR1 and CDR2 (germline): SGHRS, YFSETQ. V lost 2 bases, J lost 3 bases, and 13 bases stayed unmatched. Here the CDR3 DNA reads TGCGCCAGCAGCTTTCCCACGACTAGCGGGAGCAGTAGTACAGATACGCAGTATTTT. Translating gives CASSFPTTSGSSSTDTQYF.

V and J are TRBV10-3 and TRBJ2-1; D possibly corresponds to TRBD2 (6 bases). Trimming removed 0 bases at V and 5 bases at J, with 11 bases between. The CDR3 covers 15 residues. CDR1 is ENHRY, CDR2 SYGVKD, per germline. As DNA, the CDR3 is TGTGCCATCAGTGAGTCTGCCGGGAGACACAATGAGCAGTTCTTC. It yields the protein CAISESAGRHNEQFF.

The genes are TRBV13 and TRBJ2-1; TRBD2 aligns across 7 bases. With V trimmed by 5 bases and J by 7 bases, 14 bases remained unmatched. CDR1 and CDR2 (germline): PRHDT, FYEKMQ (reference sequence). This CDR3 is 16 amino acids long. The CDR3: CASSPGGGGSRNEQFF. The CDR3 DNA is TGTGCCAGCAGCCCGGGGGGTGGCGGGAGTCGGAATGAGCAGTTCTTC.

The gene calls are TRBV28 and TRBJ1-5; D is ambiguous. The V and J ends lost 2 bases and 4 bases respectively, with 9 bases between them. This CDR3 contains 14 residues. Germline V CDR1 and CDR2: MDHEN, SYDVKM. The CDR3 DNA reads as TGTGCCAGCAGTTTACGGACCCTTAATCAGCCCCAGCATTTT. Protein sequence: CASSLRTLNQPQHF. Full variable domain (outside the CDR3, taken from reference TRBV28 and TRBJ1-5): DVKVTQSSRYLVKRTGEKVFLECVQDMDHENMFWYRQDPGLGLRLIYFSYDVKMKEKGDIPEGYSVSREKKERFSLILESASTNQTSMYLCASSLRTLNQPQHFGDGTRLSIL.

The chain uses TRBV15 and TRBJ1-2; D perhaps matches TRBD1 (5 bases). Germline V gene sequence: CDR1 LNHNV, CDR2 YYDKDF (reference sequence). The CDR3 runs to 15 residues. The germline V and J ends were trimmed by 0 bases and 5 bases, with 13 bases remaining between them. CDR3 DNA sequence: TGTGCCACCAGCAGAGATACCGGGACTCCATATGGCTACACCTTC. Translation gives CATSRDTGTPYGYTF.

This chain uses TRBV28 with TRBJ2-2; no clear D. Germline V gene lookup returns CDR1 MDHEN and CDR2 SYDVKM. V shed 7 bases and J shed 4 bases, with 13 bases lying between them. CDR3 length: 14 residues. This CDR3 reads CASTFSYPTGELFF. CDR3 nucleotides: TGTGCCAGCACCTTCAGCTACCCCACCGGGGAGCTGTTTTTT.

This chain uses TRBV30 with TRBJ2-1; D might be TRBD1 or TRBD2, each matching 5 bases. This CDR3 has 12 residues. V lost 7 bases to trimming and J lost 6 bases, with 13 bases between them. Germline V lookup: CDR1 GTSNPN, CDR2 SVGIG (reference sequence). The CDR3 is CAYGWGPNEQFF. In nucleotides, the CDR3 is TGTGCCTATGGATGGGGACCCAATGAGCAGTTCTTC. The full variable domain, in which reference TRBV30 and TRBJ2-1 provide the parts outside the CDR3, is SQTIHQWPATLVQPVGSPLSLECTVEGTSNPNLYWYRQAAGRGLQLLFYSVGIGQISSEVPQNLSASRPQDRQFILSSKKLLLSDSGFYLCAYGWGPNEQFFGPGTRLTVL.

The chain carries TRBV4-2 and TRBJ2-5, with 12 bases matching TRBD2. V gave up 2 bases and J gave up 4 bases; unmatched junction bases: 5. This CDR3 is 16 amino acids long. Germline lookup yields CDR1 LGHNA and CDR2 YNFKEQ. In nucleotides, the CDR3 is TGTGCCAGCAGCCAATTAACTAGCGGGAGGCCAGAGACCCAGTACTTC. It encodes CASSQLTSGRPETQYF.